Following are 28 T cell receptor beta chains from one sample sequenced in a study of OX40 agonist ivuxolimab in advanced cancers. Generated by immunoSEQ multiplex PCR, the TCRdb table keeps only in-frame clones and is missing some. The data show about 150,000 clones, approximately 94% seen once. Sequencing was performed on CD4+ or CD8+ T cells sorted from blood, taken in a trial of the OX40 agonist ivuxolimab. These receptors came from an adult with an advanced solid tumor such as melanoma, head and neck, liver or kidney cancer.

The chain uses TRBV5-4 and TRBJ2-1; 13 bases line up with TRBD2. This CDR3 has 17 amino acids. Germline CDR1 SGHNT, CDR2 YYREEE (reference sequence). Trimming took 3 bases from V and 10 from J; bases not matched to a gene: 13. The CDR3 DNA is TGTGCCAGCAGCTCTAGCCCGGGACTAGCGGGAAGTCGCGAGCAGTTCTTC. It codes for CASSSSPGLAGSREQFF.

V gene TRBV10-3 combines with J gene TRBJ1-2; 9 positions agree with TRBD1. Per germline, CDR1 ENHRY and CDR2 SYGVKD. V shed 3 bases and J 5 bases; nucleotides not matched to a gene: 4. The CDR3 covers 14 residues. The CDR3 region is CAISEGQGIYGYTF. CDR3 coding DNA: TGTGCCATCAGTGAAGGACAGGGGATATATGGCTACACCTTC.

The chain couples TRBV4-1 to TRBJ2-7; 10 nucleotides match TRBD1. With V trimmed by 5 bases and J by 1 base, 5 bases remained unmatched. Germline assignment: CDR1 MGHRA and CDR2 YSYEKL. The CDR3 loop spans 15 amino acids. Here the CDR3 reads CASSAPGQGSYEQYF. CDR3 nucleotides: TGCGCCAGCAGCGCCCCGGGACAGGGGTCCTACGAGCAGTACTTC.

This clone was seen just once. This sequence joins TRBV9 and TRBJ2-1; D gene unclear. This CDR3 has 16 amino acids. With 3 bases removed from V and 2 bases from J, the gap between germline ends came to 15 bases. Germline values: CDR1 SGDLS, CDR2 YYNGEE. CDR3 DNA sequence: TGTGCCAGCAGCGCGCTGGGAAGGTTCGCCTACAATGAGCAGTTCTTC. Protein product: CASSALGRFAYNEQFF.

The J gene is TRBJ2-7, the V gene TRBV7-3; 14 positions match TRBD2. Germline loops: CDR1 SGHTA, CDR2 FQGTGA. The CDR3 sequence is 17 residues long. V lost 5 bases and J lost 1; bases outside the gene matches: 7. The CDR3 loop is CASSPGTSGSLSYEQYF. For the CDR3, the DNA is TGTGCCAGCAGCCCCGGGACTAGCGGGAGCCTTTCCTACGAGCAGTACTTC.

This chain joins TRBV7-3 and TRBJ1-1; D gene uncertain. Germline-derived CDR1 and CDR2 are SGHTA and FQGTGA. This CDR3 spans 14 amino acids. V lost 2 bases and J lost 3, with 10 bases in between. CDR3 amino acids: CASSLEVWDTEAFF. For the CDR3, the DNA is TGTGCCAGCAGCTTAGAGGTGTGGGACACTGAAGCTTTCTTT.

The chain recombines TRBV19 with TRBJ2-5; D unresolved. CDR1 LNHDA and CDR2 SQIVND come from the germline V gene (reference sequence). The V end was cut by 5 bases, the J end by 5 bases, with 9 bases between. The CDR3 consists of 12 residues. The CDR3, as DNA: TGTGCCAGTAGTGGCGGTGGGGAGACCCAGTACTTC. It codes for CASSGGGETQYF.

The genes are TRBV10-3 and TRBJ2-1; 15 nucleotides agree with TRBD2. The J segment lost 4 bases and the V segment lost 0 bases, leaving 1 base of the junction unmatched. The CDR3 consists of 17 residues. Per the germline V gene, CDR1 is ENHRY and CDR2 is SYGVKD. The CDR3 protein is CAISESGTSGRYNEQFF. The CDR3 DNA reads TGTGCCATCAGTGAGTCGGGGACTAGCGGGAGGTACAATGAGCAGTTCTTC.

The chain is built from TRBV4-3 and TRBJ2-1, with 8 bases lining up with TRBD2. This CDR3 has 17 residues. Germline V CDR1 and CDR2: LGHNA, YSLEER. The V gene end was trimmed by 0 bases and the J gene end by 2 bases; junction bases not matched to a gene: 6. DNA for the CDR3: TGCGCCAGCAGCCAAGATTTCGGACTAGCTGCCTACAATGAGCAGTTCTTC. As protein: CASSQDFGLAAYNEQFF.

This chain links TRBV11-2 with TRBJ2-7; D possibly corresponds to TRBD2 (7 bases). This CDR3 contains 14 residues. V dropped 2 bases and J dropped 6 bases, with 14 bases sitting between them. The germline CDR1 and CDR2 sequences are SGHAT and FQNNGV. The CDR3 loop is CASSLWGGAREQYF. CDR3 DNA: TGTGCCAGCAGCTTATGGGGGGGGGCCCGCGAGCAGTACTTC.

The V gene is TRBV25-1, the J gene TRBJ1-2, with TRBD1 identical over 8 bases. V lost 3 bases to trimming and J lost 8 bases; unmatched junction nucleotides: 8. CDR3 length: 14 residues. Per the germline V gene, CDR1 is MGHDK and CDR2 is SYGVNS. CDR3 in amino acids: CASSDRTGRGGYTF. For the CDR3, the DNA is TGTGCCAGCAGTGACCGGACAGGGAGGGGCGGCTACACCTTC.

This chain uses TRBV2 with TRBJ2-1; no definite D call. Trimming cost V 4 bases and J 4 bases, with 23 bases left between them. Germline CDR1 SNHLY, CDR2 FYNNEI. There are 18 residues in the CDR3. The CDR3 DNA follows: TGTGCCAGCAGTGCTACCCCAGCGAGGTGGTTTAGATACAATGAGCAGTTCTTC. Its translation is CASSATPARWFRYNEQFF. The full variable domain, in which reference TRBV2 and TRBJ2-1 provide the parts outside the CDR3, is EPEVTQTPSHQVTQMGQEVILRCVPISNHLYFYWYRQILGQKVEFLVSFYNNEISEKSEIFDDQFSVERPDGSNFTLKIRSTKLEDSAMYFCASSATPARWFRYNEQFFGPGTRLTVL.

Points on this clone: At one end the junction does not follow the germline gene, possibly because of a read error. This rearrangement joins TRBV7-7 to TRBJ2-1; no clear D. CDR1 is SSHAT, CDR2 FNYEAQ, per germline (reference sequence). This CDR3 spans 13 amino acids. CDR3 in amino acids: CASTSLGSAEQFF. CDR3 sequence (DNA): TGTGCTAGCACCTCCTTGGGGTCGGCTGAGCAGTTCTTC.

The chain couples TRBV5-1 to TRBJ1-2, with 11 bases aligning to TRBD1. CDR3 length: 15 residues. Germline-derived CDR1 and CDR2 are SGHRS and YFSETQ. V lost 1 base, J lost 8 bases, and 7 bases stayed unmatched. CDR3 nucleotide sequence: TGCGCCAGCAGCTTGACTGGGACAGGGGGTATCGGCTACACCTTC. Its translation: CASSLTGTGGIGYTF.

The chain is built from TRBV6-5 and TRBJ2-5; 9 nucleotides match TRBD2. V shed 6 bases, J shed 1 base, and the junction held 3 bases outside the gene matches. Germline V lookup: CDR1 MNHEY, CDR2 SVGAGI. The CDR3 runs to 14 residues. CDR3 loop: CASSPTSGQETQYF. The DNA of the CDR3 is TGTGCCAGCAGCCCGACTAGCGGCCAAGAGACCCAGTACTTC.

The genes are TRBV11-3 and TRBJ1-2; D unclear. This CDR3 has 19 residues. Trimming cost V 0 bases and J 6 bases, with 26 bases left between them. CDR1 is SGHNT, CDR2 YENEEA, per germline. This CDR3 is CASSLEFDPNGVLGNGYTF. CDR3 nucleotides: TGTGCCAGCAGCTTAGAATTTGACCCCAACGGTGTGTTAGGGAATGGCTACACCTTC.

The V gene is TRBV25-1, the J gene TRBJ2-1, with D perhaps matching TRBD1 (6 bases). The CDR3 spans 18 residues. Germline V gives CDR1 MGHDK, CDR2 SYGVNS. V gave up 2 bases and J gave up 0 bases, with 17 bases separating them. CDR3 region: CASSEGGGFPSSYNEQFF. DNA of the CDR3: TGTGCCAGCAGTGAAGGGGGCGGATTTCCGAGCTCCTACAATGAGCAGTTCTTC.

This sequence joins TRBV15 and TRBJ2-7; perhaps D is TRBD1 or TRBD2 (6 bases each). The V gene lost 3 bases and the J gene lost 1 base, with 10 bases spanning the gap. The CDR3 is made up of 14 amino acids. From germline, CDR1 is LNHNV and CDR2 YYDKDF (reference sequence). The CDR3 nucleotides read TGTGCCACCAGCAGGGGGGGCGCATCCTACGAGCAGTACTTC. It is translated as CATSRGGASYEQYF. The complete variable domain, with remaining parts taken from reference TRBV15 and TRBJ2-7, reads DAMVIQNPRYQVTQFGKPVTLSCSQTLNHNVMYWYQQKSSQAPKLLFHYYDKDFNNEADTPDNFQSRRPNTSFCFLDIRSPGLGDTAMYLCATSRGGASYEQYFGPGTRLTVT.

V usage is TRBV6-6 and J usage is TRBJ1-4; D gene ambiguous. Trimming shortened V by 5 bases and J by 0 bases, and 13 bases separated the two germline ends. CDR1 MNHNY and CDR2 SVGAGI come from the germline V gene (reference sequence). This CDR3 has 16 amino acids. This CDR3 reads CASSRRTPTTNEKLFF. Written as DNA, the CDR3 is TGTGCCAGCAGTCGACGGACGCCTACAACTAATGAAAAACTGTTTTTT.

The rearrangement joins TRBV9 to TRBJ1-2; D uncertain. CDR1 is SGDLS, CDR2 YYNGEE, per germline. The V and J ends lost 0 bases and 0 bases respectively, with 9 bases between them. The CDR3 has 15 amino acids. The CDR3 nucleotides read TGTGCCAGCAGCGTAGAGGACGGAGCTAACTATGGCTACACCTTC. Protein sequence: CASSVEDGANYGYTF. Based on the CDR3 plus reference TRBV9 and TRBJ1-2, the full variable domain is DSGVTQTPKHLITATGQRVTLRCSPRSGDLSVYWYQQSLDQGLQFLIQYYNGEERAKGNILERFSAQQFPDLHSELNLSSLELGDSALYFCASSVEDGANYGYTFGSGTRLTVV.

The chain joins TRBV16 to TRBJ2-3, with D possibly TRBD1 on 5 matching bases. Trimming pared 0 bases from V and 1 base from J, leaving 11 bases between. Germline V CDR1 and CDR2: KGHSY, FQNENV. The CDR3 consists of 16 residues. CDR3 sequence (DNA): TGTGCCAGCAGCCAATCGTTCGCAGGGCGCACAGATACGCAGTATTTT. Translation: CASSQSFAGRTDTQYF.

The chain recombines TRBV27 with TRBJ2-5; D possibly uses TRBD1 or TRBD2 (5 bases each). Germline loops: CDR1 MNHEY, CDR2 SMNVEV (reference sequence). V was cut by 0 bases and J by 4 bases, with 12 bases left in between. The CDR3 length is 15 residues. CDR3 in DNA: TGTGCCAGCAGTTTATCAGGGGACGGGGCAGAGACCCAGTACTTC. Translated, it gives CASSLSGDGAETQYF.

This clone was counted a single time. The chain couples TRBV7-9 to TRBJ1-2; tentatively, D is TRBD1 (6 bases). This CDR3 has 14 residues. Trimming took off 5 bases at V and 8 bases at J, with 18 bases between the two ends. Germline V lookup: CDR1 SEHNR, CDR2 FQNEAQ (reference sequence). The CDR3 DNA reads TGTGCCAGCAGCCAAAAGGGGGGGAATGCCGGCTACACCTTC. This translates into CASSQKGGNAGYTF.

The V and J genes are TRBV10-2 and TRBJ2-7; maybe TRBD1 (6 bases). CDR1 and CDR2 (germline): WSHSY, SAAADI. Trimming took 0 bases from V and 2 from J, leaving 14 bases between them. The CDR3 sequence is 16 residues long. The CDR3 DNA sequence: TGCGCCAGCAGTGAGTCCTCTAGGGGGTCCCCCTACGAGCAGTACTTC. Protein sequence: CASSESSRGSPYEQYF.

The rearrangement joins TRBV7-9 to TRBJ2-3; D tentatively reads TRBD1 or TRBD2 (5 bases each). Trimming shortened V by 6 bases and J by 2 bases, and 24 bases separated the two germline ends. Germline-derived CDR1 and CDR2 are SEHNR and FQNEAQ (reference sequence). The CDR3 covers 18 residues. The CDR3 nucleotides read TGTGCCAGCAGACCGTCCGCCTTCCGGGACGTTGTCACAGATACGCAGTATTTT. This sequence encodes CASRPSAFRDVVTDTQYF.

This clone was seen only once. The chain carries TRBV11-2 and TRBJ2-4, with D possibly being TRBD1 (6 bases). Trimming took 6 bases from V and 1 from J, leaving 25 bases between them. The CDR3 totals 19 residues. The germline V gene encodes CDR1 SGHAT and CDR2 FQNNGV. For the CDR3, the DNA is TGTGCCAGCAGTGAGGTGTTTTACAGGGCCCCTTCCGCCAAAAACATTCAGTACTTC. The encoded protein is CASSEVFYRAPSAKNIQYF.

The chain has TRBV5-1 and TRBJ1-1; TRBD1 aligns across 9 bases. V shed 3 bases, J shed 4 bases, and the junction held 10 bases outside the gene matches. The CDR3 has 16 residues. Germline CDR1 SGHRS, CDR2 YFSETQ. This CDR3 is CASSSRDRVRGTEAFF. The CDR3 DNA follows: TGCGCCAGCAGCTCCCGGGACAGGGTTCGTGGCACTGAAGCTTTCTTT. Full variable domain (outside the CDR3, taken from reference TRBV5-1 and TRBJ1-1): KAGVTQTPRYLIKTRGQQVTLSCSPISGHRSVSWYQQTPGQGLQFLFEYFSETQRNKGNFPGRFSGRQFSNSRSEMNVSTLELGDSALYLCASSSRDRVRGTEAFFGQGTRLTVV.

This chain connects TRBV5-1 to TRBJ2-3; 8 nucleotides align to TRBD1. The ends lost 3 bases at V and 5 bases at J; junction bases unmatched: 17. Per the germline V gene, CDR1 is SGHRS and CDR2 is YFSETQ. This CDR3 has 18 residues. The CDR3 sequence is CASSSRLGDRSRRDTQYF. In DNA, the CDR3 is TGCGCCAGCAGCTCAAGGCTCGGGGACAGGTCCCGTAGAGATACGCAGTATTTT.